This TCR beta chain was observed in a study of Ad26.COV2.S vaccination and SARS-CoV-2 variants. About the research overall: Ad26.COV2.S was injected intramuscularly once or twice, 56 days apart.

Treatment of the sample: roughly 19 received Ad26.COV2.S at low or high dose, single or two shots; about 5 received placebo; per-sample allocation not given. On day 63 after the first injection, vaccine and placebo recipients gave samples. Donor was an adult aged 18-55 years in Boston. The vaccine antigen was prefusion-stabilized Wuhan SARS-CoV-2 spike. The method was immunoSEQ multiplex PCR; TCRdb's version includes in-frame clones alone and lacks a portion of them. This table holds about 680,000 clones, around 89% found once. Unmatched junction bases numbered 12, after V lost 5 bases and J lost 5 bases. The CDR3 extends over 16 amino acids. CDR1 and CDR2 (germline): LNHDA, SQIVND (reference sequence).

This receptor was identified in a person aged 18-60 years who received the Ad26.COV2.S COVID-19 vaccine or a placebo. The input for sequencing was peripheral blood, taken in a trial of Ad26.COV2.S vaccine versus placebo. The chain combines TRBV19 with TRBJ2-3; 8 bases agree with TRBD1. In nucleotides, the CDR3 is TGTGCCAGTAGTCCGTGGACAGGGTGGCTTGGAGATACGCAGTATTTT. As protein: CASSPWTGWLGDTQYF.